Included here is one T cell receptor beta chain sequence, with context. The sample is drawn from a study of T cell changes during pregnancy in multiple sclerosis. This table comes from immunoSEQ multiplex PCR, and its TCRdb copy is limited to in-frame clones, with some not included. The sample lists around 15,000 clones; 84% were seen once. The CDR3 covers 13 residues. J was trimmed by 2 bases and V by 6 bases; bases with no gene match: 4. CDR1 and CDR2 from the germline V gene are MNHEY and SMNVEV (reference sequence). The chain carries TRBV27 and TRBJ2-7; 7 nucleotides line up with TRBD2. This TCR came from a female donor in good health, enrolled as a control in a pregnancy study. Sequenced material: CD8+ T cells from peripheral blood mononuclear cells, taken in the second trimester of pregnancy. Written as DNA, the CDR3 is TGTGCCAGCAGCCCTAGCGGTACCTACGAGCAGTACTTC. Translating gives CASSPSGTYEQYF.